The subject of this entry is one T cell receptor (beta chain). Trimming cost V 5 bases and J 3 bases; bases outside gene matches: 10. In germline, CDR1 is SGHRS, CDR2 YFSETQ. This CDR3 has 15 amino acids. How the authors handled the data: For nucleated cells, counts were estimated from reference gene primer amplification. The protocol was immunoSEQ multiplex PCR, while the TCRdb copy is restricted to in-frame clones and leaves out a portion. That table gives V, J and clone size, and the DNA gave D and trimming. Seen here are approximately 26,000 clones, approximately 77% observed once, and the top ten hold over 12%. The sample comes from a study of blood T cell repertoires in COVID-19. Looking at the study overall: T cells, B-cell-depleted T cells, or PBMCs supplied cDNA or gDNA.

Sample: peripheral blood. The receptor was isolated from a man of 80 years or more with active or convalescent COVID-19. The chain links TRBV5-1 to TRBJ2-7, with 8 bases identical to TRBD1. The CDR3 nucleotides read TGCGCCAGCAGACCATCAGGGGGCTATAGCTACGAGCAGTACTTC. Translation: CASRPSGGYSYEQYF.